The subject of this entry is one T cell receptor beta chain. Antigen unknown. The record originates from a study of T-cell reconstitution after alpha-beta-depleted transplantation in children. Looked up from germline, CDR1 is MGHRA and CDR2 is YSYEKL. J was trimmed by 4 bases and V by 1 base; bases with no gene match: 12. This CDR3 is built from 18 residues. Unique molecular identifiers were used in preparing the TCRbeta library. TCRdb used MiXCR to reprocess the PCR reads, holding one entry per CDR3 protein. In the table there are around 600,000 distinct CDR3 sequences, 23% of which are singletons. Study-wide points: One year after transplant, T-cell counts and diversity came mostly from newly produced T cells. Roughly two months post-transplant, alpha-beta T cells reportedly originated from several hundred graft clones that had expanded. Some patients' high day-60 TCRbeta diversity was attributed to recipient cells surviving conditioning.

V and J are TRBV4-1 and TRBJ1-4, with 7 bases lining up with TRBD1. The origin of this receptor is a boy under two years old who had a stem cell transplant for acute myeloid leukemia, so the T cells may come from the graft donor. Sequencing was performed on PBMCs, mostly from graft donor cells, taken 360 days after TCRalphabeta/CD19-depleted stem cell transplant. In nucleotides, the CDR3 is TGCGCCAGCAGCCAAGTGACAGGGCCTAAGATTTTTAATGAAAAACTGTTTTTT. Translation gives CASSQVTGPKIFNEKLFF.